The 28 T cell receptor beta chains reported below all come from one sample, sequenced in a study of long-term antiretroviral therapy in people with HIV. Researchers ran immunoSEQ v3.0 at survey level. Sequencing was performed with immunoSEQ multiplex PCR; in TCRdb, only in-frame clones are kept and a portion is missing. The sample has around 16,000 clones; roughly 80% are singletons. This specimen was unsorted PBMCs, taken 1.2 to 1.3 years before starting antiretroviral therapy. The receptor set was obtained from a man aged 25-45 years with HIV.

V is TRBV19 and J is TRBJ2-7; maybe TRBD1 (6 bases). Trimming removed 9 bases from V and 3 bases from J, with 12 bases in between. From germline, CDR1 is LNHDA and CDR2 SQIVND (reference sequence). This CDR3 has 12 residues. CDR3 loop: CASRDNGYEQYF. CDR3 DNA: TGTGCCAGCCGGGACAACGGCTACGAGCAGTACTTC.

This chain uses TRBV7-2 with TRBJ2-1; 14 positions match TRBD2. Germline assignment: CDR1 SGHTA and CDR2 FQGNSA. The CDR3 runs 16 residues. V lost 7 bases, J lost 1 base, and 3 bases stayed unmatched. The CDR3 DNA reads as TGTGCCAGCACCGGACTAGCGGGGGGTTCCTACAATGAGCAGTTCTTC. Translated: CASTGLAGGSYNEQFF.

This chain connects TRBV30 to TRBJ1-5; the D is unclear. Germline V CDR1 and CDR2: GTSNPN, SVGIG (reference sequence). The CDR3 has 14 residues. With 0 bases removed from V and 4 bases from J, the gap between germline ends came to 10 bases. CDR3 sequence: CAWSVRTVNQPQHF. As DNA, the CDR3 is TGTGCCTGGAGTGTACGCACGGTTAATCAGCCCCAGCATTTT.

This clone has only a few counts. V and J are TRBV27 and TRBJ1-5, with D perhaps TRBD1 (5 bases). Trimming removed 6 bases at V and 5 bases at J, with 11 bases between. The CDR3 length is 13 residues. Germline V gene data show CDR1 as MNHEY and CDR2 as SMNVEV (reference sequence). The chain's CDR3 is CASSSGRDQPQHF. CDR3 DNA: TGTGCCAGCAGCTCGGGGCGCGATCAGCCCCAGCATTTT.

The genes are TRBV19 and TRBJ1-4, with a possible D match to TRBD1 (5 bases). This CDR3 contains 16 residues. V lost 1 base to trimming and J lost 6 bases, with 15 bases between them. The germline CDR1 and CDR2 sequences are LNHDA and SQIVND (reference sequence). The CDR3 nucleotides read TGTGCCAGTAGTATAGGAGTCGGGACCTTGGATGAAAAACTGTTTTTT. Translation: CASSIGVGTLDEKLFF.

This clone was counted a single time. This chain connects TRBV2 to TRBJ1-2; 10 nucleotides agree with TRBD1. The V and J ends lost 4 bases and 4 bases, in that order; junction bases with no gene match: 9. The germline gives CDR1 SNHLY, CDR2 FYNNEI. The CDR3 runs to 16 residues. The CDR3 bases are TGTGCCAGCAGTGCGGCCGGGACAGGGGAGGCCTATGGCTACACCTTC. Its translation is CASSAAGTGEAYGYTF.

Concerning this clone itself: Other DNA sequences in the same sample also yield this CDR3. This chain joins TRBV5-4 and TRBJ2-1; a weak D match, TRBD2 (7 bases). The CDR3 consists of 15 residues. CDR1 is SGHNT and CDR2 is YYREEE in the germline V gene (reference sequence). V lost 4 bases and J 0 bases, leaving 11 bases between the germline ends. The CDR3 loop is CASSLGGGSYNEQFF. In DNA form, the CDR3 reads TGTGCCAGCAGCCTAGGGGGGGGCTCCTACAATGAGCAGTTCTTC.

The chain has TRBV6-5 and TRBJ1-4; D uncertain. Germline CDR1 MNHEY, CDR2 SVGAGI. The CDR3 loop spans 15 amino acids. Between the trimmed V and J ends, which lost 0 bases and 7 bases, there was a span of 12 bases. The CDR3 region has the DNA TGTGCCAGCAGTTACTCTTTTCTGTTGGTTGAAAAACTGTTTTTT. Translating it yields CASSYSFLLVEKLFF.

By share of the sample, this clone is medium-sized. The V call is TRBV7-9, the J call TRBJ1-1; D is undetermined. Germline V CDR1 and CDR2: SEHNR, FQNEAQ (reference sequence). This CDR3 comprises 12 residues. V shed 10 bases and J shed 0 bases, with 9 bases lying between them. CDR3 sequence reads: CATSEVNTEAFF. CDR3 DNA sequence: TGTGCCACCTCGGAGGTGAACACTGAAGCTTTCTTT.

CDR3 DNA: TGCAGCGCACGAGGACAGGGGGCGCGAAACACTGAAGCTTTCTTT. Protein: CSARGQGARNTEAFF. The chain carries TRBV29-1 and TRBJ1-1; TRBD1 matches 11 bases. The length of the CDR3 is 15 residues. Losses at the gene ends were 7 bases for V and 2 bases for J; bases not matched to a gene: 9. Germline CDR1 and CDR2: SQVTM and ANQGSEA.

DNA of the CDR3: TGCAGTGCTAGAAGGTTCGACGAGCTGTTTTTT. Translated, it gives CSARRFDELFF. This chain uses TRBV20-1 with TRBJ2-2; D not certain. V lost 2 bases and J 11 bases, leaving 9 bases between the germline ends. The germline V gene has CDR1 DFQATT and CDR2 SNEGSKA (reference sequence). The CDR3 spans 11 residues.

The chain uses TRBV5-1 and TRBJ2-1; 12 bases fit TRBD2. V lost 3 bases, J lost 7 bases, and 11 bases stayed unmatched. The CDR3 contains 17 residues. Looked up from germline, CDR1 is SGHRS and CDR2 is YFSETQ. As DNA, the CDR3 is TGCGCCAGCAGCTCGCAGACTAGCGGGGGAGGGTGGAATGAGCAGTTCTTC. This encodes CASSSQTSGGGWNEQFF.

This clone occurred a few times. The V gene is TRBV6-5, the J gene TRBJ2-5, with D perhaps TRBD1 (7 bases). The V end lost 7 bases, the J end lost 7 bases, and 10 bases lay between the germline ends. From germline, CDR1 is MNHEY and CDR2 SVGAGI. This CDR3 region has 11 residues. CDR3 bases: TGTGCCAGCACCCAGGGGGGGACCCAGTACTTC. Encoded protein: CASTQGGTQYF.

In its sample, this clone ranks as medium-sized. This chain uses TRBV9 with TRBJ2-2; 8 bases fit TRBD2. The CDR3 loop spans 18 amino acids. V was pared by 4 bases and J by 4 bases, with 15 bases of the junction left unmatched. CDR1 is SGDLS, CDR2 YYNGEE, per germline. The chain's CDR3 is CASSPGGGWEFGTGELFF. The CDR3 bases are TGTGCCAGCAGCCCGGGGGGGGGCTGGGAGTTTGGCACCGGGGAGCTGTTTTTT.

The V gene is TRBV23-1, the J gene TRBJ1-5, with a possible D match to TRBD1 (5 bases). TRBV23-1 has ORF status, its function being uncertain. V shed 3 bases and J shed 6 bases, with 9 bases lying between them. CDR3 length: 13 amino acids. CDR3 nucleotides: TGCGCCAGCAGTCAGATAAGGGGTCAGCCCCAGCATTTT. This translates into CASSQIRGQPQHF.

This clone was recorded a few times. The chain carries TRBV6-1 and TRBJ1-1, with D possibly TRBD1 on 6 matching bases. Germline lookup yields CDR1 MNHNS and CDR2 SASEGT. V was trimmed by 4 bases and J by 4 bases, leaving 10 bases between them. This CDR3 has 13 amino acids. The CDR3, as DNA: TGTGCCAGCAGTGCCGGGGGGCTCACTGAAGCTTTCTTT. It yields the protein CASSAGGLTEAFF.

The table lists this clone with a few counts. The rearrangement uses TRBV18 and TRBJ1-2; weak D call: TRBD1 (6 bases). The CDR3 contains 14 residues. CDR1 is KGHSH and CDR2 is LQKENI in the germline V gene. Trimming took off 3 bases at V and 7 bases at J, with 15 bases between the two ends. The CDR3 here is CASSPGAGAFGYTF. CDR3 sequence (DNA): TGTGCCAGCTCACCGGGGGCAGGGGCCTTTGGCTACACCTTC.

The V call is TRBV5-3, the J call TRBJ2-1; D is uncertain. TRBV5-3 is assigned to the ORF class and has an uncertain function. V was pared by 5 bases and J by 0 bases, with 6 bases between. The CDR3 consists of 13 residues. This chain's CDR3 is CARSTSSYNEQFF. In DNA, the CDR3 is TGTGCCAGAAGTACGAGCTCCTACAATGAGCAGTTCTTC.

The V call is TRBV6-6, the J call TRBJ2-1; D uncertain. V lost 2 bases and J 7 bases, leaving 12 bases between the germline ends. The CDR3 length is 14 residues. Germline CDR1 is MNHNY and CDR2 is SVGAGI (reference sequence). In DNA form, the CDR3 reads TGTGCCAGCAGTTACATAGGGCGTAAGAATGAGCAGTTCTTC. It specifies CASSYIGRKNEQFF.

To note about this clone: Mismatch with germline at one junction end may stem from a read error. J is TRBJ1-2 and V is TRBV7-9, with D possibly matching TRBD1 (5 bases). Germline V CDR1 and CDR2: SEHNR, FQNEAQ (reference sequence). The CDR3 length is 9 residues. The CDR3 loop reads CASSGLGGF. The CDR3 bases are TGTGCCAGCTCGGGACTGGGCGGTTTC.

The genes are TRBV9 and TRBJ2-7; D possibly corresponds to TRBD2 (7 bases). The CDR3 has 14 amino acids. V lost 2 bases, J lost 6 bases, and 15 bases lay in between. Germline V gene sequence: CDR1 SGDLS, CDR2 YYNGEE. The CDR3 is CASSVEPRGGEQYF. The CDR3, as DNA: TGTGCCAGCAGCGTTGAGCCGAGGGGGGGCGAGCAGTACTTC.

The CDR3 bases are TGTGCCATCGGCTACGATCAGCCCCAGCATTTT. This gives the protein CAIGYDQPQHF. This chain connects TRBV10-3 to TRBJ1-5, with D unresolved. V gave up 8 bases and J gave up 5 bases, with 7 bases separating them. The CDR3 has 11 residues. Germline CDR1 reads ENHRY; CDR2 reads SYGVKD.

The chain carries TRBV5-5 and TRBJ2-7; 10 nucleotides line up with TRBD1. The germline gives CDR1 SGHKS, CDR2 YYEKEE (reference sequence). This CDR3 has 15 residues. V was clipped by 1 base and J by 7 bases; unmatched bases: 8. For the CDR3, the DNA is TGTGCCAGCAGCTTGCTGACAGGGGGCTCGCGGGAGCAGTACTTC. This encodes CASSLLTGGSREQYF.

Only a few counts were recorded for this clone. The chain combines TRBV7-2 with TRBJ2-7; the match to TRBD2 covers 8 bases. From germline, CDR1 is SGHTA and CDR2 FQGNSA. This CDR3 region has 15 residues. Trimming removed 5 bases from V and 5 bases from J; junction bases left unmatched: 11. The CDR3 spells CASSQIAGPLDEQYF. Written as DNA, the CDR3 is TGTGCCAGCAGCCAAATAGCGGGGCCCCTCGACGAGCAGTACTTC.

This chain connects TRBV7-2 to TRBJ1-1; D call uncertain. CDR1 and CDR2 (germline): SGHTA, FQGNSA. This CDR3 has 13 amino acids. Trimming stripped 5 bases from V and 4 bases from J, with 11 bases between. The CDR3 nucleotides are TGTGCCAGCAGCCCCGTGGGAGGCACTGAAGCTTTCTTT. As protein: CASSPVGGTEAFF.

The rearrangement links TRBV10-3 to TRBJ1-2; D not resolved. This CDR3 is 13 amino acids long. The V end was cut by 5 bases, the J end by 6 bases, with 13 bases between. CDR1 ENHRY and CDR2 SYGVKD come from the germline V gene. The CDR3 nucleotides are TGTGCCATCAGTCCCCGGGGTGGGGATGGCTACACCTTC. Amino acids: CAISPRGGDGYTF.

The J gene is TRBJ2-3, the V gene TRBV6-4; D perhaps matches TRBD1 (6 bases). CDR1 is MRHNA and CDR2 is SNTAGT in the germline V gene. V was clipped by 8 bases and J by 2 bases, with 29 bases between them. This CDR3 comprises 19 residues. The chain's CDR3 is CASPDLYRDNASHTDTQYF. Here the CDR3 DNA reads TGTGCCAGCCCAGACCTTTACAGGGACAACGCCTCCCACACAGATACGCAGTATTTT.

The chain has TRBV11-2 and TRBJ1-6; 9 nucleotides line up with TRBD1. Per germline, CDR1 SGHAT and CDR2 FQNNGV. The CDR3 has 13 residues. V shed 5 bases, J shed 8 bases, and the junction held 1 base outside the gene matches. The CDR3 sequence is CASSGDRDSPLHF. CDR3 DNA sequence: TGTGCCAGCAGCGGGGACAGGGATTCACCCCTCCACTTT.